This T cell receptor beta chain derives from a study of neurological immune-mediated disorders. Stated time point: longitudinal time-point 2. The study built unsorted libraries from 2 million PBMCs kept at -80 C. By 5'RACE with 10-nucleotide random UMIs, the cDNA was made. TCRdb called the 5' RACE reads again in MiXCR, with one record for every CDR3 protein. This sample has approximately 89,000 distinct CDR3 sequences; about 13% occur once, and the top ten carry around 5.3%. This clonotype came up many times. The CDR3 runs to 14 residues. The germline V gene has CDR1 SGHRS and CDR2 YFSETQ. V dropped 4 bases and J dropped 7; count of bases not matched to a gene: 10.

The sequence came from a female donor with HTLV-1-associated myelopathy (HAM/TSP). The chain carries TRBV5-1 and TRBJ2-5; 7 positions match TRBD1. The sequencing input was PBMCs. The CDR3 nucleotides read TGCGCCAGCAGCCCACCCGGGACAGTGATGACCCAGTACTTC. Its protein is CASSPPGTVMTQYF.